The T cell receptor (beta chain) described here comes from a study of graft-versus-host responses after intestinal transplantation. At the level of the study: Grafts that recipients had were multivisceral, liver-intestinal, or isolated intestinal transplants. Study-wide results and caveats: Among circulating GvH clones, peak levels were associated with early post-transplant declines in HvG clones.

Concerning this clone itself: Antigen unknown.

Germline V lookup: CDR1 SGHTA, CDR2 FQGNSA. V shed 1 base, J shed 0 bases, and the junction held 6 bases outside the gene matches. This CDR3 spans 18 amino acids. Assay: immunoSEQ multiplex PCR; the TCRdb copy retains only in-frame clones and omits some. The top ten hold less than 1.5% of the sample, which has approximately 110,000 clones, 85% to 95% seen once. The origin of this receptor is a human donor who was the organ donor for an intestinal transplant. This sequence joins TRBV7-2 and TRBJ2-2; 9 nucleotides line up with TRBD2. The source was unstimulated CD8+ T cells sorted from spleen or lymph node cells, collected before transplant. As DNA, the CDR3 is TGTGCCAGCAGCTTAGTCCCCACTAGCGGGCCGAACACCGGGGAGCTGTTTTTT. This codes for CASSLVPTSGPNTGELFF.